This TCR beta chain was profiled in a study of OX40 agonist ivuxolimab in advanced cancers. General study findings and limits: Low clonal expansion, among the lowest seen, marked partial responders at 0.1-3.0 mg/kg.

This clone occurred once. Its antigen remains unknown. Trimming cost V 3 bases and J 1 base; bases outside gene matches: 4. This CDR3 comprises 15 residues. Germline CDR1 and CDR2: LGHNA and YSLEER. Profiling relied on immunoSEQ multiplex PCR, and the TCRdb table lists in-frame clones only, not all of them. The sample includes tens of thousands of clones, more than 85% of them seen just once. This TCR was sampled from an adult with an advanced solid tumor such as melanoma, head and neck, liver or kidney cancer. The V and J genes are TRBV4-3 and TRBJ2-3; 7 bases match TRBD1. The sequences come from CD4+ or CD8+ T cells sorted from blood, collected in a trial of the OX40 agonist ivuxolimab. The CDR3: CASSHGTGGTDTQYF. The DNA of the CDR3 is TGCGCCAGCAGCCATGGTACAGGGGGCACAGATACGCAGTATTTT.